This T cell receptor (beta chain) was profiled in a study of shared clonotypes between healthy human individuals. Assay: immunoSEQ multiplex PCR; the TCRdb copy retains only in-frame clones and omits some. The repertoire holds approximately 810,000 clones, 85% to 95% seen once, with around 24% in the top ten. Selected positively for CCR7 and CD45RO-negative, naive CD8 cells excluded terminally differentiated effector memory CD45RA+ cells. The length of the CDR3 is 17 residues. Unmatched junction bases numbered 15, after V lost 7 bases and J lost 8 bases. Per the germline V gene, CDR1 is SQVTM and CDR2 is ANQGSEA.

The chain couples TRBV29-1 to TRBJ2-1; 15 bases agree with TRBD2. The TCR originated in a man aged 30-40 years in good health. The sequenced material came from naive CD8+ T cells sorted from blood. The CDR3 here is CSAESRTSGRAVDEQFF. The CDR3 DNA is TGCAGCGCCGAGTCCCGGACTAGCGGGAGGGCCGTCGATGAGCAGTTCTTC.